These T cell receptor beta chains were read from a single sample in a study of blood T cell repertoires in COVID-19. Some clones are missing from TCRdb's copy, which holds only in-frame ones; the method was immunoSEQ multiplex PCR. The sample lists about 210,000 clones, around 82% seen once, with 4.3% in the top ten. The sample consisted of PBMCs or T cells enriched from blood (not recorded which). These receptors originate from a man aged 25-45 years with acute COVID-19. Each CDR3 is given without its conserved first and last residue. Clone size is stated in some rows and not others, as once, few, many or a class when expanded.

j_gene: TRBJ1-2; abundance: few; v_gene: TRBV3-1/TRBV3-2; CDR3aa: ASSQETGMAYGYT
j_gene: TRBJ2-7; abundance: .; v_gene: TRBV7-9; CDR3aa: ASSDRDSPVEGEQY
j_gene: TRBJ2-7; abundance: .; v_gene: TRBV5-1; CDR3aa: ASSLVGTVTYEQY
j_gene: TRBJ2-7; abundance: few; v_gene: TRBV29-1; CDR3aa: SVGGTAPEQY
j_gene: TRBJ2-1; abundance: .; v_gene: TRBV9; CDR3aa: ASSVLSSGGSEQF
j_gene: TRBJ2-7; abundance: once; v_gene: TRBV4-1; CDR3aa: ASSQEDRQGGNEQY
j_gene: TRBJ2-7; abundance: .; v_gene: TRBV27; CDR3aa: ASNRGLSATSYEQY
j_gene: TRBJ1-1; abundance: .; v_gene: TRBV4-1; CDR3aa: ASSRVVGTGYTEAF
j_gene: TRBJ2-1; abundance: .; v_gene: TRBV24-1; CDR3aa: ATRDRGTNEQF
j_gene: TRBJ1-1; abundance: .; v_gene: TRBV9; CDR3aa: ASRKGRTMNTEAF
j_gene: TRBJ2-1; abundance: .; v_gene: TRBV11-2; CDR3aa: ASSLAGANEQF
j_gene: TRBJ2-5; abundance: .; v_gene: TRBV24-1; CDR3aa: ATSDPKRGETQY
j_gene: TRBJ2-5; abundance: .; v_gene: TRBV12-5; CDR3aa: ASGAGANQETQY
j_gene: TRBJ2-4; abundance: .; v_gene: TRBV10-2; CDR3aa: ASSESKTSGELAKNIQY
j_gene: TRBJ1-3; abundance: .; v_gene: TRBV19; CDR3aa: ASRDRSQTSSGNTIY
j_gene: TRBJ2-2; abundance: .; v_gene: TRBV28; CDR3aa: ASLPPRVGGELF